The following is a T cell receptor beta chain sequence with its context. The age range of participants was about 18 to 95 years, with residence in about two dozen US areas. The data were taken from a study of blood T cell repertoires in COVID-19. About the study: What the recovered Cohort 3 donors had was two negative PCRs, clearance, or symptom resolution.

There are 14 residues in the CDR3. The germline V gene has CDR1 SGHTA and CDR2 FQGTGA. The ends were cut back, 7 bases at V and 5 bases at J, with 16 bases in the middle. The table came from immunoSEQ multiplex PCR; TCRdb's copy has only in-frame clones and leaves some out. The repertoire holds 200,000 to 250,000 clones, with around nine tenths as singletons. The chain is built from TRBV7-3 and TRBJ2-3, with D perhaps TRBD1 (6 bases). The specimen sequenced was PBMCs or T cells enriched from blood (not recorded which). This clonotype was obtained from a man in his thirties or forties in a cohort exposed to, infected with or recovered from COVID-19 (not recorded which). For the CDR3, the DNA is TGTGCCAGCAAGGACAGTAACCGCAGAGATACGCAGTATTTT. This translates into CASKDSNRRDTQYF.